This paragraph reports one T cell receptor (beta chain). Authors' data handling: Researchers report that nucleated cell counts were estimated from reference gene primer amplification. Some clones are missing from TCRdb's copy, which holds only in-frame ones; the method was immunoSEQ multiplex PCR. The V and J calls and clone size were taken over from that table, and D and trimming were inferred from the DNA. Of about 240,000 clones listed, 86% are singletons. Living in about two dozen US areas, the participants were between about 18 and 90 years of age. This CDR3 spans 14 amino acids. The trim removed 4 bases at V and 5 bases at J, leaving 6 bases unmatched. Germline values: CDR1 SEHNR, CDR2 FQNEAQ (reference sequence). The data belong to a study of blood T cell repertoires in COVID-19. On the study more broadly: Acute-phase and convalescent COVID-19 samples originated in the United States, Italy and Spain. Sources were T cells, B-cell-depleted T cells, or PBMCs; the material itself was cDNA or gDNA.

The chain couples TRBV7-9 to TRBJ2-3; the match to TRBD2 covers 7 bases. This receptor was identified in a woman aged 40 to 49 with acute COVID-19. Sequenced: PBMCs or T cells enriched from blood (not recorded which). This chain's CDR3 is CASSSTSSEDTQYF. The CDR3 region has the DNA TGTGCCAGCAGCTCGACTAGCTCAGAAGATACGCAGTATTTT.